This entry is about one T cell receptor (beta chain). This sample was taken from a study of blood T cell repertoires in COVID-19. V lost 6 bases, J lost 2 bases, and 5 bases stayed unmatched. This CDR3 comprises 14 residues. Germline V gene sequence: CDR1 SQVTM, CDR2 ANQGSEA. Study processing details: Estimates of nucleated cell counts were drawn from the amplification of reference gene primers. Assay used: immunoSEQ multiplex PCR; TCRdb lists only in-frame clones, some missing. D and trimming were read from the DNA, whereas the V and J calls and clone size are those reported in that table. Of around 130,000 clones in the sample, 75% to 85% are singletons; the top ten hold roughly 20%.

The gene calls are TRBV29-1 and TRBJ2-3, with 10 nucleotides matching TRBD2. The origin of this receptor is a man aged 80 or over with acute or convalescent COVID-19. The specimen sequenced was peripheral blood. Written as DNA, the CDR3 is TGCAGCGTAAGGACTAGCGGTTTCACAGATACGCAGTATTTT. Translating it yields CSVRTSGFTDTQYF.